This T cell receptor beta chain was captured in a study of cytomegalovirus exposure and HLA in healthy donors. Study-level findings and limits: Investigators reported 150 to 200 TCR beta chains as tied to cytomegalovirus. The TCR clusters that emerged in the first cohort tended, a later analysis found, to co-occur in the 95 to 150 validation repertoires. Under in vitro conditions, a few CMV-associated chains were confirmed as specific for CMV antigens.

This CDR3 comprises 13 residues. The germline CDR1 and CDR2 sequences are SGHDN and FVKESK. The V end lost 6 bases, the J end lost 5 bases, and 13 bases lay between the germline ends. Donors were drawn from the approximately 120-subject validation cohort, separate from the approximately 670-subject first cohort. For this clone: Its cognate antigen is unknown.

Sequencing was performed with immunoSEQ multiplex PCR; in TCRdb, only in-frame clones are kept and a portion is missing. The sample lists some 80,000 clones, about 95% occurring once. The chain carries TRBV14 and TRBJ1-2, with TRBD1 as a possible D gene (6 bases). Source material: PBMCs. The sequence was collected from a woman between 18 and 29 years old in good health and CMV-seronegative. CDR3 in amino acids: CASSPQGNYGYTF. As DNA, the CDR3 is TGTGCCAGCAGTCCGCAGGGGAATTATGGCTACACCTTC. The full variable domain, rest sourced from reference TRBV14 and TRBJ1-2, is EAGVTQFPSHSVIEKGQTVTLRCDPISGHDNLYWYRRVMGKEIKFLLHFVKESKQDESGMPNNRFLAERTGGTYSTLKVQPAELEDSGVYFCASSPQGNYGYTFGSGTRLTVV.